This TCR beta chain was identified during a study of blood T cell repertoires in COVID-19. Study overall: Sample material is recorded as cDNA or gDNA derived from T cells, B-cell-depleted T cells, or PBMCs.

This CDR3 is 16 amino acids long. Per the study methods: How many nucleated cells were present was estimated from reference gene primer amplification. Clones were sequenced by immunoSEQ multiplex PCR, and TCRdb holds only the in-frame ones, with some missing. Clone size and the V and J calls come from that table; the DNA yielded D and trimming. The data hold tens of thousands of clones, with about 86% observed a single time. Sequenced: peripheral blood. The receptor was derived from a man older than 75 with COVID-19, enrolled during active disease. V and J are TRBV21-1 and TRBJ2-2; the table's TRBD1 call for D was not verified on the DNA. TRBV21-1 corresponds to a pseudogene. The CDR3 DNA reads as TGTGCCAGCAGCAAAGGTGGCAGGGCAAACACCGGGGAGCTGTTTTTT. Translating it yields CASSKGGRANTGELFF.